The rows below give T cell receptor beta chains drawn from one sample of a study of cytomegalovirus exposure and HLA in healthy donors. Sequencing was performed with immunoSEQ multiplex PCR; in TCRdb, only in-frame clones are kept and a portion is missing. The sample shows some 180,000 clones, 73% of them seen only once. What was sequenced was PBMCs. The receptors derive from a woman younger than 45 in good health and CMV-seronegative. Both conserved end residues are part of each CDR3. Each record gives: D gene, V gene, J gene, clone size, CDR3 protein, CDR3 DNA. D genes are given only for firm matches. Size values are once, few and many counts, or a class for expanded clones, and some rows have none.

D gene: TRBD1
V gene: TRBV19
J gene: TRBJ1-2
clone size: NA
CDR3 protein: CASSTTGDYGYTF
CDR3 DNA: TGTGCCAGTAGTACGACAGGGGACTATGGCTACACCTTC

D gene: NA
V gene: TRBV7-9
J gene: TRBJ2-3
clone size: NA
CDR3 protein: CASSLFWYDSRTDTQYF
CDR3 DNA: TGTGCCAGCAGCTTATTCTGGTACGACAGCCGCACAGATACGCAGTATTTT

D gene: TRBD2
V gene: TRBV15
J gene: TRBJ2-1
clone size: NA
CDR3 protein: CATSTPGLSHNEQFF
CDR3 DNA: TGTGCCACCAGCACGCCGGGACTATCCCACAATGAGCAGTTCTTC

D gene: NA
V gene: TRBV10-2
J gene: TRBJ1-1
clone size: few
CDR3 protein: CASKRQKNTEAFF
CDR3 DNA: TGCGCCAGCAAGCGGCAGAAGAACACTGAAGCTTTCTTT

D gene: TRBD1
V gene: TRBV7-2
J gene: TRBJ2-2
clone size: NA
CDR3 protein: CASSRQGANTGELFF
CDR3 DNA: TGTGCCAGCAGCCGACAGGGGGCGAACACCGGGGAGCTGTTTTTT

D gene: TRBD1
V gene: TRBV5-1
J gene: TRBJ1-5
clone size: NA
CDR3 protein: CASSWDRNQPQHF
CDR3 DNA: TGCGCCAGCAGCTGGGACAGGAATCAGCCCCAGCATTTT

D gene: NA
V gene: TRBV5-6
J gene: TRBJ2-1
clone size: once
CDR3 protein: CASSFQEIVGNEQFF
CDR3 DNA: TGTGCCAGCAGCTTCCAAGAGATAGTCGGCAATGAGCAGTTCTTC

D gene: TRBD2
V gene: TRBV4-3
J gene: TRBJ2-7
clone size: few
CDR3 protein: CASSQGTSGYEQYF
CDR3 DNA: TGCGCCAGCAGCCAAGGGACTAGCGGCTACGAGCAGTACTTC

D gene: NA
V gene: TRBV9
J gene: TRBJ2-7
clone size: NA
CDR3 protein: CASSVAGRSYEQYF
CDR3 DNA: TGTGCCAGCAGCGTTGCGGGAAGGTCCTACGAGCAGTACTTC

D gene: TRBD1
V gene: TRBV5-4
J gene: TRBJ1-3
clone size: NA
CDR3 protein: CASSRDQGAGNTIYF
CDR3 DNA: TGTGCCAGCAGCCGAGATCAGGGGGCTGGAAACACCATATATTTT